A single sample gave rise to the 12 T cell receptor beta chains below, sequenced in a study of CD8+ T cells in alopecia areata. Treatment here: oral pan-JAK inhibitor, 5-10 mg twice daily. As the sequencing template, cDNA was produced by extracting RNA and reverse transcribing it. Only in-frame clones appear in the TCRdb table, and some are missing; sequencing was by immunoSEQ multiplex PCR. The repertoire holds around 190,000 clones, with around 60% as singletons. Sample: CD4+ T cells sorted from blood, taken at week 4, from a patient treated with tofacitinib. The receptors were gathered from a human donor with alopecia areata.

The genes are TRBV9 and TRBJ2-5; TRBD2 is a possible D gene (6 bases). Per the germline V gene, CDR1 is SGDLS and CDR2 is YYNGEE. The CDR3 extends over 15 amino acids. Trimming cost V 0 bases and J 0 bases, with 9 bases left between them. CDR3 DNA sequence: TGTGCCAGCAGCGTAGCTTTAGCGGACCAAGAGACCCAGTACTTC. Translating gives CASSVALADQETQYF.

This CDR3 is CASSEDRTPLYYGYTF. The CDR3, as DNA: TGTGCCAGCAGTGAGGACAGGACCCCCCTCTACTATGGCTACACCTTC. This chain joins TRBV2 and TRBJ1-2; 7 nucleotides align to TRBD1. V dropped 3 bases and J dropped 3; count of bases not matched to a gene: 10. The CDR3 is 16 amino acids. In germline, CDR1 is SNHLY, CDR2 FYNNEI.

This chain links TRBV19 with TRBJ2-5; TRBD2 matches 13 bases. Germline values: CDR1 LNHDA, CDR2 SQIVND (reference sequence). The CDR3 has 14 amino acids. V lost 10 bases and J lost 4; bases outside the gene matches: 6. The CDR3 nucleotides read TGTGCCACCGCGGGACTAGCGGGGAGAGAGACCCAGTACTTC. Translated, it gives CATAGLAGRETQYF.

In this sample, this clone turned up a few times. The chain has TRBV7-3 and TRBJ2-1; possible D gene TRBD2, 6 bases. Trimming removed 1 base at V and 6 bases at J, with 16 bases between. The CDR3 has 16 residues. Looked up from germline, CDR1 is SGHTA and CDR2 is FQGTGA. The CDR3 DNA reads TGTGCCAGCAGCTTAATGCCTGGGGGAGGCTCCAATGAGCAGTTCTTC. Translation: CASSLMPGGGSNEQFF.

Comment on this clone: Other DNA sequences in this specimen translate into the identical CDR3. The chain combines TRBV30 with TRBJ1-1, with D perhaps TRBD1 (5 bases). Trimming shortened V by 3 bases and J by 3 bases, and 8 bases separated the two germline ends. The CDR3 has 12 amino acids. In germline, CDR1 is GTSNPN, CDR2 SVGIG (reference sequence). CDR3 nucleotide sequence: TGTGCCTGGAGGCTGGGGGACACTGAAGCTTTCTTT. Its translation: CAWRLGDTEAFF.

This chain joins TRBV7-9 and TRBJ2-5; D unresolved. The CDR3 has 14 amino acids. CDR1 is SEHNR and CDR2 is FQNEAQ in the germline V gene (reference sequence). Deletions cut 3 bases from V and 7 bases from J, with 15 bases between. CDR3 bases: TGTGCCAGCAGCTTTGCGCCTGCCAAGGGGACCCAGTACTTC. Translating it yields CASSFAPAKGTQYF. The full variable domain, completed using reference TRBV7-9 and TRBJ2-5, is DTGVSQNPRHKITKRGQNVTFRCDPISEHNRLYWYRQTLGQGPEFLTYFQNEAQLEKSRLLSDRFSAERPKGSFSTLEIQRTEQGDSAMYLCASSFAPAKGTQYFGPGTRLLVL.

In its sample, this clone was seen a few times. CDR3 loop: CASSRDYNTDTQYF. The CDR3 DNA reads TGTGCCAGCAGCCGGGACTACAACACAGATACGCAGTATTTT. The gene calls are TRBV28 and TRBJ2-3; 7 nucleotides match TRBD2. The CDR3 is 14 residues long. V dropped 6 bases and J dropped 2; count of bases not matched to a gene: 5. CDR1 is MDHEN and CDR2 is SYDVKM in the germline V gene.

This rearrangement joins TRBV30 to TRBJ2-3; D possibly corresponds to TRBD2 (5 bases). CDR1 and CDR2 (germline): GTSNPN, SVGIG (reference sequence). There are 11 residues in the CDR3. The CDR3 region is CFAEESDTQYF. The CDR3 DNA is TGTTTTGCGGAGGAGTCGGATACGCAGTATTTT.

The chain has TRBV2 and TRBJ2-5; D not certain. This CDR3 comprises 13 residues. V gave up 6 bases and J gave up 4 bases, with 12 bases separating them. Germline CDR1 reads SNHLY; CDR2 reads FYNNEI. The CDR3, as DNA: TGTGCCAGCAGGGTATTTGGGGTAGAGACCCAGTACTTC. Its translation: CASRVFGVETQYF.

The rearrangement links TRBV23-1 to TRBJ2-1; 7 nucleotides line up with TRBD2. TRBV23-1 is labeled an ORF, and its function is uncertain. This CDR3 comprises 14 residues. Germline trimming cut 4 bases from V and 5 bases from J; bases unmatched to any gene: 5. This CDR3 is CASSPWGGDNEQFF. As DNA, the CDR3 is TGCGCCAGCAGTCCCTGGGGAGGGGACAATGAGCAGTTCTTC.

The chain uses TRBV27 and TRBJ1-1; 10 bases line up with TRBD1. CDR1 and CDR2 (germline): MNHEY, SMNVEV (reference sequence). This CDR3 has 13 amino acids. V lost 3 bases, J lost 7 bases, and 2 bases stayed unmatched. The CDR3 sequence is CASSFGQGVEAFF. The CDR3, as DNA: TGTGCCAGCAGTTTCGGACAGGGGGTTGAAGCTTTCTTT.

This rearrangement joins TRBV9 to TRBJ2-3; TRBD2 aligns across 9 bases. The CDR3 extends over 17 amino acids. Germline lookup yields CDR1 SGDLS and CDR2 YYNGEE. With V trimmed by 4 bases and J by 4 bases, 13 bases remained unmatched. Here the CDR3 DNA reads TGTGCCAGCAGCCTATCCGCGGGCGGGAGGGATCCAGATACGCAGTATTTT. Its translation: CASSLSAGGRDPDTQYF.